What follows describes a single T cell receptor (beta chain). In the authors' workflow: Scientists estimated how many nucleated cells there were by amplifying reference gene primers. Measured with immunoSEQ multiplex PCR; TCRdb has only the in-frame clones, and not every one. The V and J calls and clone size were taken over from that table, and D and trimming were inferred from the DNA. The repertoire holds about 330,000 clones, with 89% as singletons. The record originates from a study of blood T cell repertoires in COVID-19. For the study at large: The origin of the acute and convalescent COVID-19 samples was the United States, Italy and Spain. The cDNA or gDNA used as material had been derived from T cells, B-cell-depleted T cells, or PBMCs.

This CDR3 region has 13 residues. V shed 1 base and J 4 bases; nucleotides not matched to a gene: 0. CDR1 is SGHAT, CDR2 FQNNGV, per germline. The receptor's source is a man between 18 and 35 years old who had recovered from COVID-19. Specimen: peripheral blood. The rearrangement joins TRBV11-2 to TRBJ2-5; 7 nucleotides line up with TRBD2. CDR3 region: CASSLAGGETQYF. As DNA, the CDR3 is TGTGCCAGCAGCTTAGCGGGAGGAGAGACCCAGTACTTC.